The T cell receptor beta chain under discussion was sequenced for a study of blood T cell repertoires in COVID-19. Study-wide background: Acute and convalescent COVID-19 specimens originated in the United States, Italy and Spain. PBMCs, B-cell-depleted T cells, or T cells provided the cDNA or gDNA that made up the material.

This CDR3 spans 15 amino acids. Germline V gene sequence: CDR1 SQVTM, CDR2 ANQGSEA. The data were produced by immunoSEQ multiplex PCR, yet TCRdb's version contains in-frame clones alone and is incomplete. The table lists approximately 230,000 clones, 86% of them singletons. The receptor was derived from a young man who had recovered from COVID-19. The sample comprised peripheral blood. This rearrangement joins TRBV29-1 to TRBJ2-2; D might be TRBD2 (6 bases). This CDR3 is CSGTFSGKGTGELFF. Here the CDR3 DNA reads TGCAGTGGAACCTTTAGCGGTAAAGGCACCGGGGAGCTGTTTTTT.